This passage covers 4 T cell receptor beta chains from one sample sequenced in a study of blood T cell repertoires in COVID-19. TCRdb's copy holds only in-frame clones and misses some; the assay was immunoSEQ multiplex PCR. The table shows 85,000 to 95,000 clones, with 75% to 95% occurring only once. Sequencing input: peripheral blood. These receptors came from a woman aged 50 to 65 in a cohort sampled during active COVID-19.

The chain joins TRBV10-3 to TRBJ2-1; the match to TRBD2 covers 10 bases. Germline CDR1 and CDR2: ENHRY and SYGVKD. This CDR3 is 18 amino acids long. Trimming removed 2 bases from V and 7 bases from J; junction bases left unmatched: 14. CDR3 in DNA: TGTGCCATCAGTGAGAGGCCTAGCGGGAGTATGGGTGGTAATGAGCAGTTCTTC. Protein product: CAISERPSGSMGGNEQFF.

The V and J genes are TRBV10-1 and TRBJ2-2; D unclear. V was clipped by 0 bases and J by 2 bases, with 7 bases between them. The germline V gene has CDR1 WNHNN and CDR2 SYGVQD (reference sequence). The CDR3 consists of 15 residues. The CDR3 DNA sequence: TGCGCCAGCAGTGAGTCGAGTGATAACACCGGGGAGCTGTTTTTT. Translating gives CASSESSDNTGELFF.

This clone was picked up one time. V gene TRBV7-9 combines with J gene TRBJ2-7, with a weak D call TRBD2 (6 bases). With 4 bases removed from V and 7 bases from J, the gap between germline ends came to 26 bases. The CDR3 has 17 residues. Germline assignment: CDR1 SEHNR and CDR2 FQNEAQ (reference sequence). Here the CDR3 reads CASSSYPQLGGSGEQYF. The CDR3 bases are TGTGCCAGCAGCTCCTATCCCCAGCTGGGGGGTTCTGGGGAGCAGTACTTC.

The genes are TRBV5-4 and TRBJ2-3; D remains unclear. Trimming left V 7 bases short and J 1 base short, with 10 bases between. Germline values: CDR1 SGHNT, CDR2 YYREEE (reference sequence). The CDR3 loop spans 13 amino acids. This CDR3 is CASAREGTDTQYF. The CDR3, as DNA: TGTGCCAGCGCGAGAGAGGGCACAGATACGCAGTATTTT. The full variable domain, completed using reference TRBV5-4 and TRBJ2-3, is ETGVTQSPTHLIKTRGQQVTLRCSSQSGHNTVSWYQQALGQGPQFIFQYYREEENGRGNFPPRFSGLQFPNYSSELNVNALELDDSALYLCASAREGTDTQYFGPGTRLTVL.